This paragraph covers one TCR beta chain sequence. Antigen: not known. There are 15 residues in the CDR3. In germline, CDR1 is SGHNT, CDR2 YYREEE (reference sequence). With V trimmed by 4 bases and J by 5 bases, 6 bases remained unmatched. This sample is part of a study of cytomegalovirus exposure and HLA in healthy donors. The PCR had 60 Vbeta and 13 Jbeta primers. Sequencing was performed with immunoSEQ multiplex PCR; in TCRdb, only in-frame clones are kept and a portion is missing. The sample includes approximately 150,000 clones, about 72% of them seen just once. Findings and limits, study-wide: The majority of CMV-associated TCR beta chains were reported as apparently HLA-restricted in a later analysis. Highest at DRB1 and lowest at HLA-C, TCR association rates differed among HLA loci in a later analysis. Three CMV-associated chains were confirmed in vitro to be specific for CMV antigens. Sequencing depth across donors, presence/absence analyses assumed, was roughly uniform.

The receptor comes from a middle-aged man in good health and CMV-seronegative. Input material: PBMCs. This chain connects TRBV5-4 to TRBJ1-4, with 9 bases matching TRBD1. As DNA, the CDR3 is TGTGCCAGCAGCCGAGACAGGGGGACAAATGAAAAACTGTTTTTT. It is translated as CASSRDRGTNEKLFF.